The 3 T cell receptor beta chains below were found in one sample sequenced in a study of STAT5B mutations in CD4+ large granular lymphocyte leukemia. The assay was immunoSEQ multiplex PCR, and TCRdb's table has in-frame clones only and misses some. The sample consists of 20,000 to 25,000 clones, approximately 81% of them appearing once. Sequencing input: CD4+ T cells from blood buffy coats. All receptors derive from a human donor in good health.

The CDR3 nucleotides read TGCAGTCCCGGGGGCAGTCAAGGCTACACCTTC. It specifies CSPGGSQGYTF. This rearrangement joins TRBV20-1 to TRBJ1-2, with a possible D match to TRBD1 (6 bases). With 8 bases removed from V and 8 bases from J, the gap between germline ends came to 15 bases. This CDR3 is built from 11 residues. Germline CDR1 is DFQATT and CDR2 is SNEGSKA (reference sequence).

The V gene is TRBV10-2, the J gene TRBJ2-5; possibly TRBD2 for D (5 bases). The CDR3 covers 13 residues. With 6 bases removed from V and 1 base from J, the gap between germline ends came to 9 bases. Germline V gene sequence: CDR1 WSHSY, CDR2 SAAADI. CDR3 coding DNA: TGCGCCAGCAGGTTGGCGGGCCAAGAGACCCAGTACTTC. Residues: CASRLAGQETQYF.

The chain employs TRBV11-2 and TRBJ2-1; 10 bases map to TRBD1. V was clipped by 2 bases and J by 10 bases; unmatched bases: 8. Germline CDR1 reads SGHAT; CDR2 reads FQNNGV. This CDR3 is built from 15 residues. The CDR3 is CASSLLIAGQGEQFF. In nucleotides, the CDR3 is TGTGCCAGCAGCTTATTGATAGCGGGACAGGGGGAGCAGTTCTTC.